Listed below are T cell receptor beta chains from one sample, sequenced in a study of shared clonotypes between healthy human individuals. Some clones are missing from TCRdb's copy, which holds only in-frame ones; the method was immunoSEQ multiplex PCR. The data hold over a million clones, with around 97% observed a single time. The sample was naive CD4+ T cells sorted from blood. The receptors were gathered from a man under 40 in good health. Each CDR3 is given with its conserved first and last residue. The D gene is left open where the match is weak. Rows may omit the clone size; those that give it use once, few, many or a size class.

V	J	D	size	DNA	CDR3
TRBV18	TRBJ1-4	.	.	TGTGCCAGCTCACCGCTTTCAACTAATGAAAAACTGTTTTTT	CASSPLSTNEKLFF
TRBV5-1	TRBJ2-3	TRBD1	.	TGCGCCAGCAGCTTGGTAGGACAGGCCTCCACAGATACGCAGTATTTT	CASSLVGQASTDTQYF
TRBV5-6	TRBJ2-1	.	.	TGTGCCAGCAGCCCCCCCGGAGGAGTTCGGACGGTTGTCTTC	CASSPPGGVRTVVF
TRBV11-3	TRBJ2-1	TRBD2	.	TGTGCCAGCAGCAAAGGGACTAGCGGGTCCGAGCAGTTCTTC	CASSKGTSGSEQFF
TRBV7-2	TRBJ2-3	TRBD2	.	TGTGCCAGCAGCTTAGCACACCGAGGACTAGCGGGAGCTCCTCGCAGCACAGATACGCAGTATTTT	CASSLAHRGLAGAPRSTDTQYF
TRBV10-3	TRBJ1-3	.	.	TGTGCCATCAGTGAAGGCGGCGGAACCATATATTTT	CAISEGGGTIYF
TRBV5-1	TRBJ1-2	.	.	TGCGCCAGCAGCGTCCAGGACTTTGGTGGCTACACCTTC	CASSVQDFGGYTF
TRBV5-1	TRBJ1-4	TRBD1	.	TGCGCCAGCAGCGAGGGGGCTCGGACTAATGAAAAACTGTTTTTT	CASSEGARTNEKLFF
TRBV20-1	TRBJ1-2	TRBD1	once	TGCAGTGCCCGGGACAGGGGGCGGGTCACCTTC	CSARDRGRVTF
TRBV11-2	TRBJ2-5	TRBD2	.	TGTGCCAGCAGCCGAACTAGCGGGAGGGCCTTCGATCAAGAGACCCAGTACTTC	CASSRTSGRAFDQETQYF
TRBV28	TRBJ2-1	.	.	TGTGCCAGCGAGGGCTCGGACAGTGCATACAATGAGCAGTTCTTC	CASEGSDSAYNEQFF
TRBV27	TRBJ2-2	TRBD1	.	TGTGCCAGCGCCCGAACGCCGACAGGGGGCAACACCGGGGAGCTGTTTTTT	CASARTPTGGNTGELFF
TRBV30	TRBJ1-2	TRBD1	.	TGTGCCTGGACCTCCCGGACAGGGGCTGGGTATGGCTACACCTTC	CAWTSRTGAGYGYTF
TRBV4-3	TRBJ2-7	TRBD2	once	TGCGCCAGCAGCTCCCACGCGGGAGCGGGTGAGCAGTACTTC	CASSSHAGAGEQYF
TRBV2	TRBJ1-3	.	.	TGTGCCAGCACAGAGGGGGGGGTTGGCTCTGGAAACACCATATATTTT	CASTEGGVGSGNTIYF
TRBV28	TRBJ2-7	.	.	TGTGCCAGCGTGGGGATTAGGGAGCAGTACTTC	CASVGIREQYF
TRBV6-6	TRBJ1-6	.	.	TGTGCCAGCAGTTACTACTCGGATGGGGCCCTCCACTTT	CASSYYSDGALHF
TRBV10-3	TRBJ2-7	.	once	TGTGCCATCAGGACCGGACCCCTCCTCTACGAGCAGTACTTC	CAIRTGPLLYEQYF
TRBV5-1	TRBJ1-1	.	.	TGCGCCAGCAGCTTGGGTGGGGATGCTGAAGCTTTCTTT	CASSLGGDAEAFF
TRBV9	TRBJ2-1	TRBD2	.	TGTGCCAGCAGCGGTTATAGCGGGAGAAAGTATGATGAGCAGTTCTTC	CASSGYSGRKYDEQFF
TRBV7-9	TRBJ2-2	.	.	TGTGCCAGCAGCGTCCTAAGGGCCGGGGAGCTGTTTTTT	CASSVLRAGELFF
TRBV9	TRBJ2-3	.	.	TGTGCCAGCAGCGTTGGAGGGCCGGGCACAGATACGCAGTATTTT	CASSVGGPGTDTQYF
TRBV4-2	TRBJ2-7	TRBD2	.	TGTGCCAGCAGCCGACTGGCCGGGACTAGCGGGAGAAGCTACGAGCAGTACTTC	CASSRLAGTSGRSYEQYF
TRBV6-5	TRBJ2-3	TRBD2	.	TGTGCCAGCAGTTGGACTAGCGGGTCGGCAGATACGCAGTATTTT	CASSWTSGSADTQYF
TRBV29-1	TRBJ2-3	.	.	TGCAGCGTTGGCACGGGAGCGCGCGCAGATACGCAGTATTTT	CSVGTGARADTQYF
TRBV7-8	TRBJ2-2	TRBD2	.	TGTGCCAGCAGCACACTAGCGGGCACCGGGGAGCTGTTTTTT	CASSTLAGTGELFF
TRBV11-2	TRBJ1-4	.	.	TGTGCCAGCAGCCGAGGCTGGGACCGGGCTCTTGAAAAACTGTTTTTT	CASSRGWDRALEKLFF
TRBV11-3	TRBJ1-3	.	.	TGTGCCAGCAGCCCCAGGCCCCGAGGTAACACCATATATTTT	CASSPRPRGNTIYF
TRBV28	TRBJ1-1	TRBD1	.	TGTGCCACCAACTTATATGGACAGGGCCTAGCTTTCTTT	CATNLYGQGLAFF
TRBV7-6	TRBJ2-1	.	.	TGTGCCAGCAGCTTAGGTGGGCCTAGCTCCTACAATGAGCAGTTCTTC	CASSLGGPSSYNEQFF
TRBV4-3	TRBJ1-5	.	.	TGCGCCAGCAGCCGGGGACGGAACAATCAGCCCCAGCATTTT	CASSRGRNNQPQHF
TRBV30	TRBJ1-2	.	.	TGTGCCTGGAGTCCGGGGGCGAGCTATGGCTACACCTTC	CAWSPGASYGYTF
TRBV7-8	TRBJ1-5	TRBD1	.	TGTGCCAGCAGCTGGACAGGGAGGGATAGCAATCAGCCCCAGCATTTT	CASSWTGRDSNQPQHF
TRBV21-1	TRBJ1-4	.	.	TGTGCCAGCAGCAAAGACCCCCCCGAGGGTAGCGAAAAACTGTTTTTT	CASSKDPPEGSEKLFF
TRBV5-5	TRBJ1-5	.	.	TGTGCCAGCAGCTTCACCGGAGGGGGTCAGCCCCAGCATTTT	CASSFTGGGQPQHF